This entry describes one T cell receptor (beta chain). Its antigen is as yet unknown. These data originate in a study of T cells in Graves' hyperthyroidism and ophthalmopathy. Broader study findings: A 13 V-J model separated ophthalmopathy from stable hyperthyroidism. The blood repertoire included most of the expanded thyroid clonotypes above 0.001.

V was clipped by 6 bases and J by 8 bases, with 5 bases between them. Germline V gives CDR1 SEHNR, CDR2 FQNEAQ (reference sequence). This CDR3 has 10 residues. Each diagnosis drew on symptoms, thyroxine, TRAb, thyroid ultrasound and orbital computed tomography findings. TCR beta CDR3 sequences were amplified from RNA transcripts. TCR CDR3 underwent first-round RT-PCR with the HTBI primer set. One entry per CDR3 protein, called by TCRdb with MiXCR from the multiplex PCR reads. The profile covers 600,000 to 700,000 distinct CDR3 sequences, with about 45% appearing a single time and about 7% taken by the ten largest.

The chain has TRBV7-9 and TRBJ1-3; D is undetermined. Specimen: peripheral blood or thyroid tissue (not recorded which). The sequence derives from an adult man with Graves' disease, either hyperthyroidism or ophthalmopathy (not recorded which). Here the CDR3 reads CASSRDTIYF. In DNA, the CDR3 is TGTGCCAGCAGTCGGGACACCATATATTTT.